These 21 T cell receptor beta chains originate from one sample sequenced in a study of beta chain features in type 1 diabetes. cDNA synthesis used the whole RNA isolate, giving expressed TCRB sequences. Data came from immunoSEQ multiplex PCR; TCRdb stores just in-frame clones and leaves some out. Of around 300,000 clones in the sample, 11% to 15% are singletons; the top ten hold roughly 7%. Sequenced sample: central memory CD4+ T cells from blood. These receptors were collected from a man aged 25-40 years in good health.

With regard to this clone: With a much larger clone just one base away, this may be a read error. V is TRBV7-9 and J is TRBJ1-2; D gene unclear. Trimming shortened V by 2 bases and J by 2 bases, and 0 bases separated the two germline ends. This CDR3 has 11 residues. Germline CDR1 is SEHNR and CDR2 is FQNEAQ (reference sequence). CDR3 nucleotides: TGTGCCAGCAGCTTAAACTATGGCTACACCTTC. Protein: CASSLNYGYTF.

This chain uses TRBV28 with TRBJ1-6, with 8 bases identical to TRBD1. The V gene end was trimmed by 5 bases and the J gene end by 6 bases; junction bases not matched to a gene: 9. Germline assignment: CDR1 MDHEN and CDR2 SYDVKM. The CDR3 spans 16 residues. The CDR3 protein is CASSLRQGLGNSPLHF. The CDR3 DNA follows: TGTGCCAGCAGTCTCCGACAGGGGTTGGGTAATTCACCCCTCCACTTT.

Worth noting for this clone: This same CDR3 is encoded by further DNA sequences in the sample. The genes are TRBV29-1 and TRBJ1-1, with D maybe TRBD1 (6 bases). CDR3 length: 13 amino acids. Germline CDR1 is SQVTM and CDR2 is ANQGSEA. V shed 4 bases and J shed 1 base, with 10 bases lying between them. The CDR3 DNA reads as TGCAGCGTTGGGTTGGACAGGAACACTGAAGCTTTCTTT. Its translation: CSVGLDRNTEAFF.

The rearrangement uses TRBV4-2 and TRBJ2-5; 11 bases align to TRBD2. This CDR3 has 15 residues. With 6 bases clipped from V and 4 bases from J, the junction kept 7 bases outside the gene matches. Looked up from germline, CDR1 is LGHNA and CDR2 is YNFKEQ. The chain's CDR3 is CASRQTSGSGETQYF. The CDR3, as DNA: TGTGCCAGCAGACAAACTAGCGGGAGTGGAGAGACCCAGTACTTC.

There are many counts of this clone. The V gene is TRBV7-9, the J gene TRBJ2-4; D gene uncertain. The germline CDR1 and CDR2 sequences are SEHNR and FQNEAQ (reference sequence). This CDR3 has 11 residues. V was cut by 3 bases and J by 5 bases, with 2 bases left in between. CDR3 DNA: TGTGCCAGCAGCTTCCAAAACATTCAGTACTTC. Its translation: CASSFQNIQYF.

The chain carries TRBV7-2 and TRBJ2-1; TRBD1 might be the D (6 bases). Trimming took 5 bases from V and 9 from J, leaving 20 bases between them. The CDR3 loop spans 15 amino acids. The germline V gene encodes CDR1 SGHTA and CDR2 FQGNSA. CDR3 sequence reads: CASSPPTGQAGEQFF. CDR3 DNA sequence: TGTGCCAGCAGCCCCCCGACAGGCCAGGCGGGTGAGCAGTTCTTC.

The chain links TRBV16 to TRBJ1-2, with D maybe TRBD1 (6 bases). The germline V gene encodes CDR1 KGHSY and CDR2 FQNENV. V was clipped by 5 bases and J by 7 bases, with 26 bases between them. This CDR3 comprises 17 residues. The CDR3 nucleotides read TGTGCCAGCAGCGACGACCCCCGGGGGCGCAGTGCGGGTGGCTACACCTTC. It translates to CASSDDPRGRSAGGYTF.

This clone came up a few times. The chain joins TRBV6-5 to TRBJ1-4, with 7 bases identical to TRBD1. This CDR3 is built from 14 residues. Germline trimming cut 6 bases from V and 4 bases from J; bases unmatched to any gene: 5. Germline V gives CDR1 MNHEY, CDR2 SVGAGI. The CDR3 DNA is TGTGCCAGCAGACATAGGGGGCTTAATGAAAAACTGTTTTTT. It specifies CASRHRGLNEKLFF.

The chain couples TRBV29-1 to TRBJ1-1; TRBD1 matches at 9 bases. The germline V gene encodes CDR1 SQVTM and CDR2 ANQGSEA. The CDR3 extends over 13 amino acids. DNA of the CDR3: TGCAGTGTCCCTACGGGACAGGGCACTGAAGCTTTCTTT. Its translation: CSVPTGQGTEAFF.

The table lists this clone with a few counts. In nucleotides, the CDR3 is TGTGCCCGAGCGGAATACATCACAGATACGCAGTATTTT. Protein: CARAEYITDTQYF. The V gene is TRBV30, the J gene TRBJ2-3; D perhaps matches TRBD2 (5 bases). The germline CDR1 and CDR2 sequences are GTSNPN and SVGIG (reference sequence). The length of the CDR3 is 13 residues. The V gene lost 8 bases and the J gene lost 2 bases, with 14 bases spanning the gap.

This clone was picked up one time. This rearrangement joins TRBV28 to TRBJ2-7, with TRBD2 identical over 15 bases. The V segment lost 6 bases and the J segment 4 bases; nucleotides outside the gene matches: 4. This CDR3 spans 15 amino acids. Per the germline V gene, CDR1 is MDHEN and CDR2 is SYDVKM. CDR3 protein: CASRGTSGGWYEQYF. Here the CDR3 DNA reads TGTGCCAGCAGGGGGACTAGCGGGGGGTGGTACGAGCAGTACTTC.

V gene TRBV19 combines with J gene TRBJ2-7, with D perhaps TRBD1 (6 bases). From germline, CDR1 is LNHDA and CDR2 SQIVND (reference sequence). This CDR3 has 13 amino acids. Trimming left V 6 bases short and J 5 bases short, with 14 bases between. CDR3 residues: CASSEQGSHEQYF. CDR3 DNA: TGTGCCAGTAGCGAACAGGGATCCCACGAGCAGTACTTC.

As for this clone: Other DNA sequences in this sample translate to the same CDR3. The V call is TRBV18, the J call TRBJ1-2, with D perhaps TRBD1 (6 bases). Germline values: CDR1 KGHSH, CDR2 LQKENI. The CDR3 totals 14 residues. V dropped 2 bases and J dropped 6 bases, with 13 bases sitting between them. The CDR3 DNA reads TGTGCCAGCTCACCAAACAGGGATTCCCATGGCTACACCTTC. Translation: CASSPNRDSHGYTF.

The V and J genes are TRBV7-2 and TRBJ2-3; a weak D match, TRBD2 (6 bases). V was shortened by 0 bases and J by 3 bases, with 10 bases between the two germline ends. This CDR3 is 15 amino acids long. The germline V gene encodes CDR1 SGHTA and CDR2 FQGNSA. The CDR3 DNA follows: TGTGCCAGCAGCTTAGCGCACGGAGGGACAGATACGCAGTATTTT. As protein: CASSLAHGGTDTQYF.

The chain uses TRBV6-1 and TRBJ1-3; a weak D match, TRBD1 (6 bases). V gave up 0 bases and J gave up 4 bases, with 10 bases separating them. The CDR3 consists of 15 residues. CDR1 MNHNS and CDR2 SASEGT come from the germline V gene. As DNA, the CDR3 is TGTGCCAGCAGTGAAGCCAGGGGAATCGGAAACACCATATATTTT. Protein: CASSEARGIGNTIYF.

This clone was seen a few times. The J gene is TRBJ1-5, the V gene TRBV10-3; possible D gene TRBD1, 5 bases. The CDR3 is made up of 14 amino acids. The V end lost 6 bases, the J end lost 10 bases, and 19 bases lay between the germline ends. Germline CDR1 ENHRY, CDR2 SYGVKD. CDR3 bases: TGTGCCATCAGGGACGGGGGACCAGGAGCCCCCCAGCATTTT. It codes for CAIRDGGPGAPQHF.

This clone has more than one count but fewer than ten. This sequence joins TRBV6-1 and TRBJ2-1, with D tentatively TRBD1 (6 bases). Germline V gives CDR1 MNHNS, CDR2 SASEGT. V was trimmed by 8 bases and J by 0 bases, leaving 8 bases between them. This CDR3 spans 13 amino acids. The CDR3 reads CASQGSSYNEQFF. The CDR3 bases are TGTGCCAGCCAGGGGAGCTCCTACAATGAGCAGTTCTTC.

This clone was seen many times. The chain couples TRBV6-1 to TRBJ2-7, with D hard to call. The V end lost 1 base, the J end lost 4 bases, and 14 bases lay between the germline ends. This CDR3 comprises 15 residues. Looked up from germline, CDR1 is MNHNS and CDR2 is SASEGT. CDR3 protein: CASSEDYRIAYEQYF. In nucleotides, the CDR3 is TGTGCCAGCAGTGAAGACTACCGCATAGCATACGAGCAGTACTTC.

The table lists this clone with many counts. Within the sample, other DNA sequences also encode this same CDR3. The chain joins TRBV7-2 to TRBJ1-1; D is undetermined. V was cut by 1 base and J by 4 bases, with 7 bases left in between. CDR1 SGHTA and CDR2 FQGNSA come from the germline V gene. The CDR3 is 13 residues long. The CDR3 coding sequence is TGTGCCAGCAGCTTAGGTGCGGGCACTGAAGCTTTCTTT. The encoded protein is CASSLGAGTEAFF. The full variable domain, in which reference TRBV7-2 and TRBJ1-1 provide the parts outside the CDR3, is GAGVSQSPSNKVTEKGKDVELRCDPISGHTALYWYRQSLGQGLEFLIYFQGNSAPDKSGLPSDRFSAERTGGSVSTLTIQRTQQEDSAVYLCASSLGAGTEAFFGQGTRLTVV.

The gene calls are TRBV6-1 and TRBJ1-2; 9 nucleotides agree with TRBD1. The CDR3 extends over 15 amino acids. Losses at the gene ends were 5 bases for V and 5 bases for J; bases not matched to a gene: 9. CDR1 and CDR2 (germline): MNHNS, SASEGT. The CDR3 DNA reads TGTGCCAGCAGTACTCAGGGGACAGGGCCGTATGGCTACACCTTC. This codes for CASSTQGTGPYGYTF.

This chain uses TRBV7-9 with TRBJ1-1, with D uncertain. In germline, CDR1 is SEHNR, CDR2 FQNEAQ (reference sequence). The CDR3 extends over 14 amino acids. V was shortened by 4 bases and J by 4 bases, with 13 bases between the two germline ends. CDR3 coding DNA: TGTGCCAGCAGCTCAACGTGGCGGAGCACTGAAGCTTTCTTT. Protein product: CASSSTWRSTEAFF.